The 20 T cell receptor beta chains in this list originate from one sample, sequenced in a study of shared clonotypes between healthy human individuals. Repertoires were generated with immunoSEQ multiplex PCR, while TCRdb's copy carries only in-frame clones and drops some. The sample includes millions of clones, over 85% seen only once; the top ten take more than 0.1%. Material for sequencing was naive CD4+ T cells sorted from blood. The sample's subset: CD45RA+ positively selected. Receptors originate from a man between 18 and 35 years old in good health.

CDR3 amino acids: CASSLVSQSYEQYF. CDR3 nucleotides: TGTGCCAGCAGCTTAGTCAGCCAGTCCTACGAGCAGTACTTC. V gene TRBV7-9 combines with J gene TRBJ2-7; no clear D gene. Germline CDR1 is SEHNR and CDR2 is FQNEAQ (reference sequence). The V end lost 1 base, the J end lost 1 base, and 8 bases lay between the germline ends. There are 14 residues in the CDR3.

As to this clone: With a much larger clone just one base away, this may be a read error. Within the sample, other DNA sequences also encode this same CDR3. This chain links TRBV7-9 with TRBJ1-5; TRBD1 might be the D (5 bases). V was shortened by 5 bases and J by 7 bases, with 9 bases between the two germline ends. This CDR3 contains 12 residues. Germline lookup yields CDR1 SEHNR and CDR2 FQNEAQ (reference sequence). The CDR3 sequence is CASSLQDQPQHF. In nucleotides, the CDR3 is TGTGCCAGCAGCCTACAGGACCAGCCCCAGCATTTT.

Concerning this clone: Other DNA sequences of this sample code for an identical CDR3. This chain links TRBV28 with TRBJ1-4; D ambiguous. CDR1 is MDHEN, CDR2 SYDVKM, per germline. CDR3 length equals 14 residues. Between the trimmed V and J ends, which lost 4 bases and 2 bases, there was a span of 8 bases. CDR3 nucleotide sequence: TGTGCCAGCAGTTCGGGTTTGACTAATGAAAAACTGTTTTTT. Residues: CASSSGLTNEKLFF.

The gene calls are TRBV5-1 and TRBJ1-2; 7 bases agree with TRBD1. CDR1 is SGHRS, CDR2 YFSETQ, per germline. The CDR3 spans 14 residues. J lost 4 bases, V lost 4 bases, and 7 bases had no gene match. CDR3 residues: CASSPETGFYGYTF. The CDR3 DNA sequence: TGCGCCAGCAGCCCCGAGACAGGGTTCTATGGCTACACCTTC.

This rearrangement joins TRBV27 to TRBJ1-1, with a possible D match to TRBD1 (5 bases). The CDR3 contains 14 residues. Germline V gene data show CDR1 as MNHEY and CDR2 as SMNVEV (reference sequence). V lost 5 bases and J 1 base, leaving 11 bases between the germline ends. CDR3 in DNA: TGTGCCAGCAGTCCTTCGGGGGAGAACACTGAAGCTTTCTTT. Encoded protein: CASSPSGENTEAFF.

A single count supports this clone. This specimen includes other DNA sequences encoding the same CDR3. The chain links TRBV10-3 to TRBJ2-7; D gene ambiguous. Germline CDR1 ENHRY, CDR2 SYGVKD. The ends were cut back, 0 bases at V and 2 bases at J, with 8 bases in the middle. This CDR3 contains 14 residues. For the CDR3, the DNA is TGTGCCATCAGTGAGTCGTTTAGGGCCTACGAGCAGTACTTC. As protein: CAISESFRAYEQYF.

The chain recombines TRBV29-1 with TRBJ1-3; possible D gene TRBD1, 6 bases. Germline CDR1 SQVTM, CDR2 ANQGSEA. Trimming shortened V by 6 bases and J by 0 bases, and 15 bases separated the two germline ends. The CDR3 runs to 15 residues. The CDR3 here is CSVIMDSRSGNTIYF. DNA for the CDR3: TGCAGCGTCATTATGGACAGCCGCTCTGGAAACACCATATATTTT.

The count of this clone is one. The CDR3 here is CASSQDLTLRETQYF. The CDR3, as DNA: TGTGCCAGCAGCCAAGATCTAACCCTCCGAGAGACCCAGTACTTC. The chain employs TRBV14 and TRBJ2-5; D not certain. With 0 bases removed from V and 4 bases from J, the gap between germline ends came to 12 bases. CDR3 length equals 15 residues. Germline CDR1 is SGHDN and CDR2 is FVKESK.

The rearrangement links TRBV7-2 to TRBJ2-2; tentatively, D is TRBD2 (5 bases). Per germline, CDR1 SGHTA and CDR2 FQGNSA. This CDR3 contains 14 residues. V lost 6 bases and J 6 bases, leaving 14 bases between the germline ends. The CDR3 nucleotides are TGTGCCAGCAGGAAAGGAGGATGGGCCGGGGAGCTGTTTTTT. Translation: CASRKGGWAGELFF.

V gene TRBV4-2 combines with J gene TRBJ2-3; 7 bases map to TRBD2. Germline-derived CDR1 and CDR2 are LGHNA and YNFKEQ. V was clipped by 1 base and J by 2 bases; unmatched bases: 6. The CDR3 spans 16 residues. The CDR3 here is CASSQVEAGFTDTQYF. In nucleotides, the CDR3 is TGTGCCAGCAGCCAAGTTGAAGCGGGGTTCACAGATACGCAGTATTTT.

This clone was counted at least ten times. Other DNA sequences from this sample encode an identical CDR3 as well. The chain uses TRBV19 and TRBJ2-7, with 9 positions matching TRBD1. Germline-derived CDR1 and CDR2 are LNHDA and SQIVND (reference sequence). J was trimmed by 6 bases and V by 5 bases; bases with no gene match: 5. This CDR3 has 13 amino acids. CDR3 region: CASSWDRDGEQYF. The CDR3, as DNA: TGTGCCAGTAGTTGGGACAGGGACGGCGAGCAGTACTTC. Complete variable domain (other parts from reference TRBV19 and TRBJ2-7): DGGITQSPKYLFRKEGQNVTLSCEQNLNHDAMYWYRQDPGQGLRLIYYSQIVNDFQKGDIAEGYSVSREKKESFPLTVTSAQKNPTAFYLCASSWDRDGEQYFGPGTRLTVT.

V is TRBV4-3 and J is TRBJ2-7; possible D gene TRBD2, 6 bases. V lost 1 base and J lost 5, with 15 bases in between. The length of the CDR3 is 15 residues. Germline values: CDR1 LGHNA, CDR2 YSLEER. In DNA, the CDR3 is TGCGCCAGCAGCCAAGGAGGGACTGTGAGCCACGAGCAGTACTTC. Its translation is CASSQGGTVSHEQYF.

V is TRBV11-2 and J is TRBJ1-6; 9 bases are a match to TRBD1. The CDR3 covers 16 residues. Looked up from germline, CDR1 is SGHAT and CDR2 is FQNNGV. With V trimmed by 5 bases and J by 9 bases, 11 bases remained unmatched. CDR3 region: CASSPLTGGLSSPLHF. CDR3 bases: TGTGCCAGCAGCCCGCTGACAGGGGGTCTCTCTTCACCCCTCCACTTT.

The chain employs TRBV30 and TRBJ1-6; D gene unclear. The CDR3 runs to 14 residues. The ends were cut back, 3 bases at V and 7 bases at J, with 13 bases in the middle. CDR1 is GTSNPN and CDR2 is SVGIG in the germline V gene (reference sequence). CDR3 in amino acids: CAWRVGPFNSPLHF. As DNA, the CDR3 is TGTGCCTGGAGGGTGGGTCCCTTCAATTCACCCCTCCACTTT.

The rearrangement uses TRBV2 and TRBJ2-1, with TRBD2 identical over 8 bases. This CDR3 is 14 amino acids long. Trimming took 5 bases from V and 4 from J; bases not matched to a gene: 4. Germline CDR1 SNHLY, CDR2 FYNNEI. In DNA form, the CDR3 reads TGTGCCAGCAGTCCGAGCGGGAGTTACAATGAGCAGTTCTTC. It codes for CASSPSGSYNEQFF.

This clone was found once. This rearrangement joins TRBV5-4 to TRBJ1-1, with unresolved D. There are 13 residues in the CDR3. Germline V gene data show CDR1 as SGHNT and CDR2 as YYREEE (reference sequence). V was clipped by 0 bases and J by 3 bases, with 6 bases between them. The CDR3: CASSLGGDTEAFF. DNA of the CDR3: TGTGCCAGCAGCTTGGGAGGTGACACTGAAGCTTTCTTT. Full variable domain (missing parts from reference TRBV5-4 and TRBJ1-1): ETGVTQSPTHLIKTRGQQVTLRCSSQSGHNTVSWYQQALGQGPQFIFQYYREEENGRGNFPPRFSGLQFPNYSSELNVNALELDDSALYLCASSLGGDTEAFFGQGTRLTVV.

The genes are TRBV6-6 and TRBJ2-3; 12 bases agree with TRBD2. The CDR3 sequence is 16 residues long. With V trimmed by 5 bases and J by 7 bases, 10 bases remained unmatched. Germline V gives CDR1 MNHNY, CDR2 SVGAGI (reference sequence). The CDR3 reads CASSPTSGGRGYTQYF. CDR3 bases: TGTGCCAGCAGTCCTACTAGCGGGGGGAGGGGATATACGCAGTATTTT.

The V gene is TRBV25-1, the J gene TRBJ2-3; D remains unclear. The CDR3 runs to 12 residues. Germline V gene data show CDR1 as MGHDK and CDR2 as SYGVNS. Trimming took 0 bases from V and 4 from J, leaving 2 bases between them. CDR3 loop: CASSEYPDTQYF. The CDR3 nucleotides are TGTGCCAGCAGTGAATACCCAGATACGCAGTATTTT.

The genes are TRBV7-9 and TRBJ1-3, with D hard to call. The V gene lost 5 bases and the J gene lost 0 bases, with 14 bases spanning the gap. Germline V gene sequence: CDR1 SEHNR, CDR2 FQNEAQ (reference sequence). The CDR3 runs to 16 residues. The CDR3 DNA follows: TGTGCCAGCAGCCGACCGGGCCTAATCTCTGGAAACACCATATATTTT. Translation: CASSRPGLISGNTIYF.

This chain joins TRBV9 and TRBJ2-1; tentatively, D is TRBD2 (5 bases). Trimming shortened V by 7 bases and J by 9 bases, and 11 bases separated the two germline ends. The CDR3 runs 11 residues. Germline CDR1 SGDLS, CDR2 YYNGEE. CDR3 DNA: TGTGCCAGCTCCCCGGGGATTGAGCAGTTCTTC. Its protein product is CASSPGIEQFF.